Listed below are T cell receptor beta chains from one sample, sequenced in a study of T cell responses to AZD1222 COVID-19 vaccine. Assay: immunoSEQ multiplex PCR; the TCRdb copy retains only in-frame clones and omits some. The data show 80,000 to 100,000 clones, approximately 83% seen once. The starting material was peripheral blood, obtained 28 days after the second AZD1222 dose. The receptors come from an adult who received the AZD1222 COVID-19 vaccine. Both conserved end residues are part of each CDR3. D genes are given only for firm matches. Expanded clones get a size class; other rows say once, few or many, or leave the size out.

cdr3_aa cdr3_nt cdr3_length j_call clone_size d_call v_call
CASGGYGYTF TGTGCTAGTGGTGGTTATGGCTACACCTTC 10 TRBJ1-2 NA NA TRBV12-5
CASSSRGGGTYNEQFF TGTGCCAGCAGCTCCCGCGGGGGGGGAACCTACAATGAGCAGTTCTTC 16 TRBJ2-1 NA TRBD2 TRBV5-4
CASSLEVGRRELFF TGCGCCAGCAGCTTGGAAGTGGGGAGGAGGGAGCTGTTTTTT 14 TRBJ2-2 NA NA TRBV5-1
CASSPLRLACTDTQYF TGTGCCAGCAGCCCCCTGAGGCTAGCATGTACGGATACGCAGTATTTT 16 TRBJ2-3 NA NA TRBV21-1
CASRIGGGHAYNEQFF TGTGCCAGCAGAATTGGGGGGGGCCATGCCTACAATGAGCAGTTCTTC 16 TRBJ2-1 NA NA TRBV28
CASSLNRNTIYF TGTGCCAGCAGTTTGAACCGAAACACCATATATTTT 12 TRBJ1-3 NA NA TRBV28
CASGRNTIYF TGTGCCAGCGGAAGAAACACCATATATTTT 10 TRBJ1-3 NA NA TRBV12-3/TRBV12-4
CASSQEVQGGEKLFF TGCGCCAGCAGCCAAGAGGTACAGGGGGGCGAAAAACTGTTTTTT 15 TRBJ1-4 NA TRBD1 TRBV4-1
CASSLDRLEGYTF TGTGCCAGCAGCCTAGACAGGTTGGAAGGCTACACCTTC 13 TRBJ1-2 few NA TRBV7-9
CASSLSRETQYF TGTGCCAGCAGCTTGTCACGGGAGACCCAGTACTTC 12 TRBJ2-5 NA NA TRBV7-2
CASSPQAGGSYEQYF TGTGCCAGCAGCCCCCAAGCGGGAGGATCCTACGAGCAGTACTTC 15 TRBJ2-7 once TRBD2 TRBV16
CASRTAGGTGELFF TGTGCCAGCAGGACAGCGGGAGGTACCGGGGAGCTGTTTTTT 14 TRBJ2-2 NA TRBD2 TRBV2
CASSRLVFPTNEKLFF TGTGCCAGCAGCAGACTCGTTTTCCCAACTAATGAAAAACTGTTTTTT 16 TRBJ1-4 once NA TRBV7-2
CASSINPAGNTEAFF TGTGCCAGTAGTATAAACCCGGCGGGGAACACTGAAGCTTTCTTT 15 TRBJ1-1 NA NA TRBV19
CASTSGGTETQYF TGTGCCAGTACCTCAGGGGGAACGGAGACCCAGTACTTC 13 TRBJ2-5 NA TRBD1 TRBV28
CASSHDRGEDEKLFF TGTGCCAGTAGCCACGACAGGGGTGAAGATGAAAAACTGTTTTTT 15 TRBJ1-4 NA TRBD1 TRBV19
CASSPAGADTQYF TGTGCCAGCAGCCCCGCTGGCGCAGATACGCAGTATTTT 13 TRBJ2-3 once NA TRBV7-2
CASSREGASRQPQHF TGTGCCAGCAGCCGCGAGGGGGCTTCTCGACAGCCCCAGCATTTT 15 TRBJ1-5 NA TRBD1 TRBV7-9
CASSFPRGGGTEAFF TGTGCCAGCAGTTTCCCCAGGGGAGGCGGCACTGAAGCTTTCTTT 15 TRBJ1-1 NA NA TRBV6-5
CASSIPGGAETQYF TGTGCCAGTAGTATCCCAGGGGGTGCTGAGACCCAGTACTTC 14 TRBJ2-5 NA TRBD1 TRBV19
CAIGTGGRGRADTQYF TGTGCCATCGGAACAGGGGGCAGGGGCAGGGCAGATACGCAGTATTTT 16 TRBJ2-3 NA TRBD1 TRBV10-3
CASSLAGTPVPRSF TGTGCCAGCAGCTTGGCTGGGACCCCAGTCCCTCGCTCCTTC 14 TRBJ2-7 NA NA TRBV5-4
CASSLRGTDTQYF TGTGCCAGCAGCCTTCGGGGGACAGATACGCAGTATTTT 13 TRBJ2-3 NA NA TRBV3-1/TRBV3-2
CASSLEDRVGGELFF TGTGCCAGCAGCTTAGAGGACAGGGTGGGCGGGGAGCTGTTTTTT 15 TRBJ2-2 NA TRBD1 TRBV7-2
CASSLSGFNYGYTF TGTGCCAGCAGTTTATCGGGGTTTAACTATGGCTACACCTTC 14 TRBJ1-2 NA NA TRBV27
CASSQRGLNTEAFF TGCGCCAGCAGCCAAAGGGGTCTGAACACTGAAGCTTTCTTT 14 TRBJ1-1 NA NA TRBV4-3
CAKLRVGGEQFF TGTGCCAAACTCCGAGTCGGGGGTGAGCAGTTCTTC 12 TRBJ2-1 NA NA TRBV28
CASSPPRGTGSSYNEQFF TGTGCCAGCTCACCACCGCGAGGGACAGGGAGCTCCTACAATGAGCAGTTCTTC 18 TRBJ2-1 NA TRBD1 TRBV18
CTSSQGVKYCNEQYF TGCACCAGCAGCCAGGGGGTGAAGTATTGTAACGAGCAGTACTTC 15 TRBJ2-7 NA NA TRBV1
CASKRQTSTGELFF TGTGCCAGCAAGCGCCAAACGAGCACCGGGGAGCTGTTTTTT 14 TRBJ2-2 NA NA TRBV2
CASSSRTGSGYTF TGTGCCAGCAGTTCCCGGACAGGAAGTGGCTACACCTTC 13 TRBJ1-2 NA TRBD1 TRBV27
CASLSSYEQYF TGTGCCAGCCTCTCTTCCTACGAGCAGTACTTC 11 TRBJ2-7 NA NA TRBV28
CSVESLRDSHQPQHF TGCAGCGTTGAATCTCTTCGGGACAGCCATCAGCCCCAGCATTTT 15 TRBJ1-5 NA TRBD1 TRBV29-1
CASSVAATSGRAFQQETQYF TGTGCCAGCAGCGTAGCAGCTACTAGCGGGAGGGCTTTTCAACAAGAGACCCAGTACTTC 20 TRBJ2-5 NA TRBD2 TRBV9
CASSPGLAGGQGDTQYF TGTGCCAGCTCACCGGGACTAGCGGGGGGCCAGGGGGATACGCAGTATTTT 17 TRBJ2-3 NA TRBD2 TRBV18
CASSLATLAGGGNEQFF TGTGCCAGCAGCCTGGCCACACTAGCGGGAGGTGGTAATGAGCAGTTCTTC 17 TRBJ2-1 few TRBD2 TRBV7-2
CASRPSGSGDEQYF TGTGCCAGCAGACCTAGCGGGAGTGGGGACGAGCAGTACTTC 14 TRBJ2-7 NA TRBD2 TRBV6-2/TRBV6-3
CASSLSPGQTFLEQYF TGTGCCAGCAGCTTGTCTCCGGGACAGACATTTTTGGAGCAGTACTTC 16 TRBJ2-7 NA TRBD1 TRBV5-5
CASSPISWGTNEKLFF TGTGCCAGCAGCCCGATCTCATGGGGGACTAATGAAAAACTGTTTTTT 16 TRBJ1-4 NA NA TRBV7-9
CAITPSGGEGRKELFF TGTGCCATCACCCCCAGTGGAGGGGAGGGCCGTAAGGAGCTGTTTTTT 16 TRBJ2-2 NA TRBD2 TRBV10-3
CASSLDRGEAFF TGTGCCAGCAGCTTAGACCGGGGAGAAGCTTTCTTT 12 TRBJ1-1 NA NA TRBV7-2
CASSQGTSSSSYNEQFF TGTGCCAGCAGCCAGGGGACTAGTTCGAGCTCCTACAATGAGCAGTTCTTC 17 TRBJ2-1 once TRBD2 TRBV3-1/TRBV3-2
CASTPSGNYGYTF TGTGCCAGCACCCCAAGTGGGAACTATGGCTACACCTTC 13 TRBJ1-2 NA NA TRBV7-9
CASSVGSGSSSTQYF TGTGCCAGCAGCGTAGGTAGCGGGAGTTCCTCTACGCAGTATTTT 15 TRBJ2-3 NA TRBD2 TRBV9
CASSLDSGFLYGYTF TGTGCCAGTAGTCTCGACAGCGGCTTCCTCTATGGCTACACCTTC 15 TRBJ1-2 NA NA TRBV19
CAWSVLNYGYTF TGTGCCTGGAGTGTGTTAAACTATGGCTACACCTTC 12 TRBJ1-2 NA NA TRBV30
CASSQTSYEQYF TGTGCCAGCAGCCAGACAAGCTACGAGCAGTACTTC 12 TRBJ2-7 NA NA TRBV5-6
CAWSDFKGFQETQYF TGTGCCTGGAGTGATTTTAAGGGATTTCAAGAGACCCAGTACTTC 15 TRBJ2-5 NA NA TRBV30
CASSLEGTGTGELFF TGCGCCAGCAGCTTGGAAGGGACAGGGACCGGGGAGCTGTTTTTT 15 TRBJ2-2 NA TRBD1 TRBV5-1
CASRVDRNRLVAFF TGTGCCAGTAGGGTGGACAGGAATCGGTTAGTAGCTTTCTTT 14 TRBJ1-1 once TRBD1 TRBV19
CASSPHRGSGATNEKLFF TGTGCCAGCAGCCCACACAGGGGCAGCGGAGCAACTAATGAAAAACTGTTTTTT 18 TRBJ1-4 NA TRBD1 TRBV7-2
CASSLGDGANVLTF TGTGCCAGCAGCTTAGGCGATGGGGCCAACGTCCTGACTTTC 14 TRBJ2-6 NA NA TRBV7-9
CAIRAELGGTEAFF TGTGCCATCAGGGCTGAGCTGGGAGGCACTGAAGCTTTCTTT 14 TRBJ1-1 few NA TRBV10-3
CASSGQGGFSEQYF TGTGCCAGCAGCGGACAGGGCGGTTTTAGTGAGCAGTACTTC 14 TRBJ2-7 NA TRBD1 TRBV7-9
CASSFRGFYGYTF TGTGCCAGCAGTTTTCGGGGGTTCTATGGCTACACCTTC 13 TRBJ1-2 NA NA TRBV28